This T cell receptor beta chain is drawn from a study of blood T cell repertoires in COVID-19. Across the study: The samples span acute and convalescent COVID-19 from the United States, Italy and Spain. Nucleic acid was either cDNA or gDNA, and it came from T cells, B-cell-depleted T cells, or PBMCs.

This CDR3 has 15 residues. Germline lookup yields CDR1 SGHRS and CDR2 YFSETQ. The V segment lost 6 bases and the J segment 3 bases; nucleotides outside the gene matches: 6. In the original analysis: Counts of nucleated cells, estimated from reference gene primer amplification, were obtained. Sequenced by immunoSEQ multiplex PCR; TCRdb stores in-frame clones only, minus some. The V and J calls and the clone size are those of that table, but D and trimming were determined from the DNA. In the table there are around 180,000 clones, approximately 85% of which are singletons. Sequencing input: peripheral blood. The rearrangement uses TRBV5-1 and TRBJ2-1, with 10 bases identical to TRBD2. The sequence was obtained from a man in his 60s with acute or convalescent COVID-19. The CDR3 region has the DNA TGCGCCAGCACTTTCTTAGCGGGAGGCTACAATGAGCAGTTCTTC. Its translation: CASTFLAGGYNEQFF.